This TCR beta chain was documented in a study of breast tumors, draining lymph nodes, adjacent tissues. Study-wide points: Compared with lymph nodes, tumors were less diverse; compared with nontumor tissue, more. Most tumor T cells seemingly derive from lymph node, then expand in tumor. Compared with basal-like, luminal-like tumors shared significantly more repertoire with nontumor tissue.

In TCRdb, the multiplex PCR reads were re-called with MiXCR into one record per CDR3 protein. Counted here are more than 50,000 distinct CDR3 sequences, 40% to 55% occurring once; the ten biggest clones make up about 8.4%. Comments on this clonotype: Its target is not known.

J was trimmed by 4 bases and V by 6 bases; bases with no gene match: 14. This CDR3 is built from 16 residues. The chain carries TRBV12-3 or TRBV12-4 and TRBJ2-5, with 7 bases that match TRBD2. Source material: breast tumor tissue. This clonotype was sampled from a female donor with breast cancer. Some clones in this sample may be carry-over from other donors' samples. The CDR3 region is CASSRGLAGRGETQYF. The CDR3 nucleotides read TGTGCCAGCAGCCGCGGGTTGGCGGGGAGGGGAGAGACCCAGTACTTC.